Following are 5 T cell receptor beta chains from one sample sequenced in a study of STAT5B mutations in CD4+ large granular lymphocyte leukemia. Assay: immunoSEQ multiplex PCR; the TCRdb copy retains only in-frame clones and omits some. Among over 35,000 clones, 84% were seen once, and the ten largest hold approximately 0.3%. Sample: CD4+ T cells from blood buffy coats. The receptors stem from a human donor in good health.

The genes are TRBV15 and TRBJ2-1; 9 bases are a match to TRBD2. The CDR3 has 15 amino acids. Germline loops: CDR1 LNHNV, CDR2 YYDKDF (reference sequence). V lost 0 bases and J lost 5; bases outside the gene matches: 2. CDR3 DNA: TGTGCCACCAGCAGAGATCCTAGCGGGAACAATGAGCAGTTCTTC. This translates into CATSRDPSGNNEQFF. Combining the CDR3 with reference TRBV15 and TRBJ2-1 gives the whole variable domain DAMVIQNPRYQVTQFGKPVTLSCSQTLNHNVMYWYQQKSSQAPKLLFHYYDKDFNNEADTPDNFQSRRPNTSFCFLDIRSPGLGDTAMYLCATSRDPSGNNEQFFGPGTRLTVL.

This clone was recorded only once. The rearrangement uses TRBV7-2 and TRBJ2-3; 7 bases map to TRBD2. This CDR3 region has 16 residues. CDR1 is SGHTA and CDR2 is FQGNSA in the germline V gene. Trimming took 4 bases from V and 2 from J; bases not matched to a gene: 9. CDR3 region: CASSSAGGLFTDTQYF. As DNA, the CDR3 is TGTGCCAGCAGCTCCGCCGGGGGGTTGTTCACAGATACGCAGTATTTT.

This chain links TRBV28 with TRBJ1-2, with no clear D. CDR3 length equals 15 residues. Trimming removed 4 bases from V and 7 bases from J, with 19 bases in between. Germline V lookup: CDR1 MDHEN, CDR2 SYDVKM. CDR3 amino acids: CASSSKPFVSSGYTF. The DNA of the CDR3 is TGTGCCAGCAGTTCAAAGCCTTTTGTCTCGAGTGGCTACACCTTC.

This sequence joins TRBV7-3 and TRBJ2-3; the D call may be TRBD1 or TRBD2 (5 bases each). Germline-derived CDR1 and CDR2 are SGHTA and FQGTGA. The V and J ends lost 1 base and 1 base respectively, with 6 bases between them. The CDR3 consists of 14 residues. CDR3 in DNA: TGTGCCAGCAGCTTAATGGGGGGCACAGATACGCAGTATTTT. Translated, it gives CASSLMGGTDTQYF.

The chain has TRBV10-3 and TRBJ1-2; D might be TRBD1 (6 bases). V lost 6 bases and J 3 bases, leaving 11 bases between the germline ends. The CDR3 consists of 13 residues. CDR1 and CDR2 (germline): ENHRY, SYGVKD. This CDR3 reads CAIREGEHYGYTF. The CDR3 coding sequence is TGTGCCATCAGGGAGGGGGAGCACTATGGCTACACCTTC.